This T cell receptor beta chain was identified during a study of CD8 T cells in Susac syndrome. CD8+ and CD4+ T cells were negatively isolated; TEMRA cells were FACS-enriched. 0.5 to 1 ug RNA was reverse transcribed with random hexamers. Amplification of TCR beta CDR3 spanned 54 Vbeta and 13 Jbeta via immunoSEQ multiplex PCR. TCRdb independently ran MiXCR on the immunoSEQ multiplex PCR reads; one entry per CDR3 protein. The sample shows 250,000 to 300,000 distinct CDR3 sequences, around 89% of them seen only once. The CDR3 loop spans 13 amino acids. V was shortened by 5 bases and J by 1 base, with 5 bases between the two germline ends.

Sequencing used CD8+ T cells from PBMCs. The J gene is TRBJ1-4, the V gene TRBV12-3 or TRBV12-4, with D uncertain. This receptor was identified in a human donor with multiple sclerosis. CDR3 coding DNA: TGTGCCAGCAGTGTGTTAACTAATGAAAAACTGTTTTTT. Translated: CASSVLTNEKLFF.